The present TCR beta chain was sequenced within a study of shared clonotypes between healthy human individuals. TCRdb's table, derived via immunoSEQ multiplex PCR, lists solely in-frame clones and lacks some. The data show about 1.1 million clones, with approximately 80% seen just once and approximately 0.9% held by the top ten. The table lists this clone with many counts. Looked up from germline, CDR1 is LGHNA and CDR2 is YNFKEQ. V was pared by 2 bases and J by 8 bases, with 16 bases of the junction left unmatched. This CDR3 has 19 amino acids. The sample was memory CD4+ T cells from PBMCs. As to subset: CD45RA-negative fraction. The V gene is TRBV4-2, the J gene TRBJ2-1; 12 nucleotides align to TRBD2. The receptor's source is a man younger than 35 in good health. Some clones in this sample may be carry-over from other donors' samples. CDR3 sequence: CASSQWTGVASGRADEQFF. DNA for the CDR3: TGTGCCAGCAGCCAATGGACAGGGGTGGCTAGCGGGAGGGCCGATGAGCAGTTCTTC.